These 24 T cell receptor beta chains came from one sample sequenced in a study of radiotherapy plus CTLA-4 blockade in lung cancer. Only in-frame clones appear in the TCRdb table, and some are missing; sequencing was by immunoSEQ multiplex PCR. Among roughly 59,000 clones listed, around 74% were seen once. Sequenced material: peripheral blood, taken from a patient treated with radiotherapy plus ipilimumab. Receptors were obtained from a human donor with non-small cell lung cancer whose response to radiotherapy plus ipilimumab could not be evaluated.

The chain carries TRBV6-5 and TRBJ2-1, with D possibly TRBD2 on 5 matching bases. The CDR3 consists of 15 residues. V dropped 6 bases and J dropped 0 bases, with 12 bases sitting between them. Germline assignment: CDR1 MNHEY and CDR2 SVGAGI. The CDR3: CASRLGIPSYNEQFF. The DNA for the CDR3 is TGTGCCAGCAGACTAGGGATTCCCTCCTACAATGAGCAGTTCTTC.

This chain links TRBV2 with TRBJ1-2; 12 nucleotides line up with TRBD1. The CDR3 is 15 residues long. V was pared by 9 bases and J by 11 bases, with 16 bases of the junction left unmatched. Germline assignment: CDR1 SNHLY and CDR2 FYNNEI. CDR3 bases: TGTGCCAGGTCGTCCTCAACCGGGACAGGGGGCGCGTACACCTTC. As protein: CARSSSTGTGGAYTF.

The V and J genes are TRBV7-2 and TRBJ1-3, with D possibly being TRBD1 (6 bases). V lost 0 bases and J 2 bases, leaving 11 bases between the germline ends. Germline CDR1 SGHTA, CDR2 FQGNSA. The CDR3 is 16 amino acids. The CDR3 bases are TGTGCCAGCAGCTTAGCCGGGGGGCAGACTGGAAACACCATATATTTT. It encodes CASSLAGGQTGNTIYF.

The J gene is TRBJ1-5, the V gene TRBV6-1, with 8 bases that match TRBD1. The germline V gene encodes CDR1 MNHNS and CDR2 SASEGT. Trimming removed 8 bases from V and 2 bases from J; junction bases left unmatched: 5. The CDR3 runs 14 residues. CDR3 protein: CASLQTGGNQPQHF. The CDR3 coding sequence is TGTGCCAGCCTACAGACAGGGGGCAATCAGCCCCAGCATTTT.

This clone was observed a handful of times. The chain joins TRBV19 to TRBJ1-2; D gene ambiguous. V gave up 5 bases and J gave up 5 bases, with 15 bases separating them. The CDR3 is 14 residues long. Germline lookup yields CDR1 LNHDA and CDR2 SQIVND (reference sequence). CDR3 loop: CASSRSRGSYGYTF. CDR3 nucleotides: TGTGCCAGTAGTCGGAGCCGCGGCTCTTATGGCTACACCTTC. Filled out from reference TRBV19 and TRBJ1-2, the complete variable domain reads DGGITQSPKYLFRKEGQNVTLSCEQNLNHDAMYWYRQDPGQGLRLIYYSQIVNDFQKGDIAEGYSVSREKKESFPLTVTSAQKNPTAFYLCASSRSRGSYGYTFGSGTRLTVV.

This sequence joins TRBV19 and TRBJ2-1; 9 bases map to TRBD1. The CDR3 is 15 amino acids. Trimming took 4 bases from V and 0 from J; bases not matched to a gene: 1. CDR1 is LNHDA and CDR2 is SQIVND in the germline V gene (reference sequence). The CDR3 sequence is CASSRDRDSYNEQFF. The CDR3 bases are TGTGCCAGTAGTAGGGACAGGGACTCCTACAATGAGCAGTTCTTC.

The rearrangement uses TRBV6-5 and TRBJ1-5, with 7 positions matching TRBD1. The V and J ends lost 6 bases and 5 bases, in that order; junction bases with no gene match: 7. This CDR3 has 14 residues. Germline loops: CDR1 MNHEY, CDR2 SVGAGI. CDR3 sequence: CASRGRQGDQPQHF. The DNA for the CDR3 is TGTGCCAGCAGGGGAAGACAGGGAGATCAGCCCCAGCATTTT.

This clone was seen a handful of times. The gene calls are TRBV6-6 and TRBJ1-4; TRBD1 might be the D (6 bases). This CDR3 spans 16 amino acids. Germline V gene lookup returns CDR1 MNHNY and CDR2 SVGAGI (reference sequence). Trimming removed 2 bases at V and 0 bases at J, with 10 bases between. Written as DNA, the CDR3 is TGTGCCAGCAGTTACCAGGGGCTTGCAACTAATGAAAAACTGTTTTTT. Translating gives CASSYQGLATNEKLFF.

V and J are TRBV18 and TRBJ2-1, with 10 nucleotides matching TRBD1. Trimming cost V 3 bases and J 6 bases; bases outside gene matches: 2. Germline CDR1 and CDR2: KGHSH and LQKENI. The CDR3 is 14 amino acids. The CDR3 sequence is CASSPDRGLNEQFF. In DNA, the CDR3 is TGTGCCAGCTCACCCGACAGGGGGCTCAATGAGCAGTTCTTC.

The chain uses TRBV11-2 and TRBJ2-5; the match to TRBD1 covers 7 bases. This CDR3 spans 15 amino acids. V was clipped by 5 bases and J by 5 bases; unmatched bases: 11. Germline V gives CDR1 SGHAT, CDR2 FQNNGV. CDR3 sequence (DNA): TGTGCCAGCAGCCTTGGGGACAGAGAGTGGGAGACCCAGTACTTC. Translation gives CASSLGDREWETQYF.

This clone has just a few counts. The chain uses TRBV4-1 and TRBJ1-1; D is possibly TRBD1 (5 bases). The CDR3 is 10 amino acids. Per the germline V gene, CDR1 is MGHRA and CDR2 is YSYEKL. Trimming left V 8 bases short and J 5 bases short, with 6 bases between. CDR3 coding DNA: TGCGCCAGCGGGACTACTGAAGCTTTCTTT. Its translation is CASGTTEAFF.

CDR3 DNA: TGTGCCAGCTCAGCATCCGGGACAGGGGGCGGCGAGCAGTACTTC. Translated: CASSASGTGGGEQYF. The rearrangement links TRBV18 to TRBJ2-7; 12 bases fit TRBD1. J was trimmed by 6 bases and V by 5 bases; bases with no gene match: 8. Germline V gives CDR1 KGHSH, CDR2 LQKENI. The CDR3 contains 15 residues. Together with reference TRBV18 and TRBJ2-7, the CDR3 gives the full variable domain: NAGVMQNPRHLVRRRGQEARLRCSPMKGHSHVYWYRQLPEEGLKFMVYLQKENIIDESGMPKERFSAEFPKEGPSILRIQQVVRGDSAAYFCASSASGTGGGEQYFGPGTRLTVT.

This clone was seen a single time. The identical CDR3 is also encoded by other nucleotide sequences in the sample. The J gene is TRBJ2-3, the V gene TRBV6-4; no reliable D call. The CDR3 loop spans 12 amino acids. Germline CDR1 is MRHNA and CDR2 is SNTAGT. Trimming took 6 bases from V and 4 from J, leaving 8 bases between them. CDR3 nucleotide sequence: TGTGCCAGCAGCGGTGGAGCAGATACGCAGTATTTT. Its protein product is CASSGGADTQYF.

This chain links TRBV28 with TRBJ2-5; 8 bases are a match to TRBD1. With the DNA end fitting TRBJ2-7 better, the J assignment may be wrong. CDR3 size: 12 residues. Germline assignment: CDR1 MDHEN and CDR2 SYDVKM. CDR3 protein: CASSLGTGEQYF. The CDR3 region has the DNA TGTGCCAGCAGCCTTGGGACAGGCGAGCAGTACTTC.

The V gene is TRBV5-1, the J gene TRBJ2-7; 8 nucleotides match TRBD2. The CDR3 consists of 16 residues. The V segment lost 5 bases and the J segment 1 base; nucleotides outside the gene matches: 11. Germline V lookup: CDR1 SGHRS, CDR2 YFSETQ. CDR3 in amino acids: CASRLRAGEESYEQYF. CDR3 sequence (DNA): TGCGCCAGCAGGCTGAGAGCGGGAGAAGAATCCTACGAGCAGTACTTC.

This clone was counted a few times. The chain links TRBV7-9 to TRBJ1-4; D not certain. The CDR3 sequence is 17 residues long. Germline values: CDR1 SEHNR, CDR2 FQNEAQ (reference sequence). The V gene lost 1 base and the J gene lost 4 bases, with 16 bases spanning the gap. The CDR3 is CASSLVIPRLSNEKLFF. CDR3 in DNA: TGTGCCAGCAGCTTAGTCATCCCCAGGCTCAGTAATGAAAAACTGTTTTTT.

The sample holds one count of this clone. The V call is TRBV27, the J call TRBJ1-2, with D perhaps TRBD1 (5 bases). The length of the CDR3 is 14 residues. The V end was cut by 2 bases, the J end by 9 bases, with 16 bases between. CDR1 is MNHEY, CDR2 SMNVEV, per germline (reference sequence). The CDR3 DNA sequence: TGTGCCAGCAGTTTAGTGGGCAGGGCGTCCCGCTACACCTTC. Its protein is CASSLVGRASRYTF.

The chain carries TRBV27 and TRBJ1-6; D perhaps matches TRBD1 (5 bases). Germline V gene lookup returns CDR1 MNHEY and CDR2 SMNVEV (reference sequence). The CDR3 loop spans 15 amino acids. V lost 5 bases to trimming and J lost 7 bases, with 15 bases between them. CDR3 coding DNA: TGTGCCAGCAGTACCCCCCGACAGATAAATTCACCCCTCCACTTT. Its protein product is CASSTPRQINSPLHF.

The rearrangement uses TRBV14 and TRBJ2-7; D gene uncertain. CDR1 and CDR2 (germline): SGHDN, FVKESK. V was trimmed by 4 bases and J by 3 bases, leaving 10 bases between them. The CDR3 is 13 residues long. The CDR3 loop reads CASSPLQNYEQYF. The CDR3 DNA reads as TGTGCCAGCAGCCCCTTACAAAACTACGAGCAGTACTTC.

This rearrangement joins TRBV5-6 to TRBJ2-2; 7 bases agree with TRBD1. V lost 0 bases, J lost 6 bases, and 8 bases stayed unmatched. CDR1 SGHDT and CDR2 YYEEEE come from the germline V gene. The CDR3 is 16 residues long. The CDR3 sequence: CASSLARAGGSGELFF. The CDR3 DNA is TGTGCCAGCAGCTTGGCCAGGGCAGGGGGTTCCGGGGAGCTGTTTTTT. Using reference TRBV5-6 and TRBJ2-2 for the parts outside the CDR3, the full variable domain is DAGVTQSPTHLIKTRGQQVTLRCSPKSGHDTVSWYQQALGQGPQFIFQYYEEEERQRGNFPDRFSGHQFPNYSSELNVNALLLGDSALYLCASSLARAGGSGELFFGEGSRLTVL.

The V call is TRBV7-9, the J call TRBJ2-5, with TRBD2 matching over 10 bases. Germline assignment: CDR1 SEHNR and CDR2 FQNEAQ (reference sequence). The length of the CDR3 is 14 residues. V lost 4 bases and J lost 5; bases outside the gene matches: 4. The CDR3 spells CASSSSGRGETQYF. Written as DNA, the CDR3 is TGTGCCAGCAGCTCTAGCGGGAGAGGGGAGACCCAGTACTTC.

The V call is TRBV29-1, the J call TRBJ2-3; TRBD2 aligns across 7 bases. The CDR3 totals 13 residues. V gave up 4 bases and J gave up 2 bases; unmatched junction bases: 3. Per germline, CDR1 SQVTM and CDR2 ANQGSEA. CDR3 loop: CSVVGGVTDTQYF. The CDR3, as DNA: TGCAGCGTTGTGGGGGGGGTCACAGATACGCAGTATTTT.

This clone was recorded a few times. The chain is built from TRBV6-5 and TRBJ1-2; D not resolved. The CDR3 is made up of 11 amino acids. Trimming removed 5 bases at V and 1 base at J, with 2 bases between. The V gene's germline CDR1 is MNHEY and CDR2 SVGAGI. CDR3 sequence reads: CASSLNYGYTF. In nucleotides, the CDR3 is TGTGCCAGCAGTCTTAACTATGGCTACACCTTC.

This rearrangement joins TRBV7-7 to TRBJ2-1; tentatively, D is TRBD2 (5 bases). CDR1 is SSHAT, CDR2 FNYEAQ, per germline (reference sequence). The CDR3 has 15 residues. V dropped 0 bases and J dropped 9 bases, with 15 bases sitting between them. CDR3 bases: TGTGCCAGCAGCTTAGCGGGAGAACCCTACGGTGAGCAGTTCTTC. Translation gives CASSLAGEPYGEQFF.